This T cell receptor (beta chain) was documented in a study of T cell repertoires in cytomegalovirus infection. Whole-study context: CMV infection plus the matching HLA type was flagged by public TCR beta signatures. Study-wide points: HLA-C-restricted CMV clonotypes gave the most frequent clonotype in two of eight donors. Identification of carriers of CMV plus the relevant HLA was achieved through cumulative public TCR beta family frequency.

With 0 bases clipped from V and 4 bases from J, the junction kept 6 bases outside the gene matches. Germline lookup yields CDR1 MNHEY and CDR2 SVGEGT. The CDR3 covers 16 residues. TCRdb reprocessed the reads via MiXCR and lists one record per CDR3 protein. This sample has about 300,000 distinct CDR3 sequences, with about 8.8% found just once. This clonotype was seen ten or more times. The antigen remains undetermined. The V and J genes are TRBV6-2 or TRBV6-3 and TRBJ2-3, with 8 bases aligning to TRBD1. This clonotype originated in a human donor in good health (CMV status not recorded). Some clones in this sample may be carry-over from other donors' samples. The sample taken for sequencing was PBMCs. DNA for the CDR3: TGTGCCAGCAGTTACTCCTCCGGGACAGGACCAGATACGCAGTATTTT. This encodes CASSYSSGTGPDTQYF.